The T cell receptor beta chain under discussion was sequenced for a study of shared clonotypes between healthy human individuals. Original methodology: As immunoSEQ supplied junction-only sequences (without quality scores), filtering differed. The method was immunoSEQ multiplex PCR; TCRdb's version includes in-frame clones alone and lacks a portion of them. V, J and clone size derive from that table, while D and trimming were established from the DNA sequence. The sample has 600,000 to 750,000 clones, less than 80% seen once; the top ten hold 1.8%. The CDR3 spans 15 residues. CDR1 and CDR2 from the germline V gene are SGHTA and FQGNSA. The V end was cut by 3 bases, the J end by 0 bases, with 11 bases between. This clone has just one count.

The receptor's source is a woman in her twenties or thirties in good health. Sequencing used memory CD4+ T cells sorted from blood. Subset given: CD45RA-negative fraction. The rearrangement uses TRBV7-2 and TRBJ1-2, with D unclear. CDR3 amino acids: CASSFTVLSNYGYTF. Written as DNA, the CDR3 is TGTGCCAGCAGCTTCACAGTATTATCTAACTATGGCTACACCTTC.